These 17 T cell receptor beta chains were sequenced from one sample in a study of T cells in Graves' hyperthyroidism and ophthalmopathy (dated by TCRdb to the late 2010s). The receptor library was made with multiplex PCR. The listed sequencing device is Illumina HiSeq 2000. TCR beta CDR3 regions were amplified from RNA transcripts. A first-round RT-PCR of the TCR CDR3 used the HTBI primer set with the Qiagen OneStep RT-PCR kit. The public reads were run again by TCRdb, first through fastp at Q25 and then through MiXCR, and only productive beta chains were kept. CDR3 protein duplicates are merged, each entry listing the most common genes and DNA. In all, the sample holds around 430,000 distinct CDR3 sequences, and 15% of those were seen once. The leading ten clones occupy about 30% of the sample. The sequenced sample consisted of blood. Every receptor here comes from a woman aged 25 to 39 with Graves' hyperthyroidism.

The chain recombines TRBV9 with TRBJ2-7; D gene uncertain. The germline V and J ends were trimmed by 0 bases and 0 bases, with 10 bases remaining between them. The CDR3 is 15 amino acids. Germline assignment: CDR1 SGDLS and CDR2 YYNGEE. The CDR3 coding sequence is TGTGCCAGCAGCGTAGGGCCCGCCCGCTCCTACGAGCAGTACTTC. It yields the protein CASSVGPARSYEQYF.

The CDR3 DNA sequence: TGTGCCAGCACTAGGGAGTACTTCAATGAGCAGTTCTTC. Translated, it gives CASTREYFNEQFF. The chain links TRBV6-1 to TRBJ2-1; D is possibly TRBD2 (5 bases). The germline CDR1 and CDR2 sequences are MNHNS and SASEGT. The CDR3 is made up of 13 amino acids. V lost 7 bases and J 6 bases, leaving 13 bases between the germline ends.

The rearrangement uses TRBV4-2 and TRBJ1-1; D may be TRBD1 (5 bases). Germline CDR1 LGHNA, CDR2 YNFKEQ. The V end lost 4 bases, the J end lost 1 base, and 13 bases lay between the germline ends. There are 15 residues in the CDR3. The CDR3 loop is CASSRDGTENTEAFF. In DNA form, the CDR3 reads TGTGCCAGCAGCCGAGACGGGACGGAGAACACTGAAGCTTTCTTT.

This clonotype has a count of ten or more. This rearrangement joins TRBV20-1 to TRBJ2-1, with a weak D call TRBD2 (6 bases). The V end lost 5 bases, the J end lost 4 bases, and 18 bases lay between the germline ends. Germline loops: CDR1 DFQATT, CDR2 SNEGSKA (reference sequence). The CDR3 length is 15 residues. The CDR3 loop is CSAPGPLAIYNEQFF. The CDR3 bases are TGCAGTGCTCCCGGTCCGCTAGCGATATACAATGAGCAGTTCTTC.

This clonotype appeared many times. J is TRBJ2-4 and V is TRBV18, with D hard to call. Looked up from germline, CDR1 is KGHSH and CDR2 is LQKENI. The CDR3 is 16 residues long. With 3 bases removed from V and 1 base from J, the gap between germline ends came to 13 bases. CDR3 in amino acids: CASSPGSRRAKNIQYF. In DNA, the CDR3 is TGTGCCAGCTCACCTGGGTCCCGAAGGGCCAAAAACATTCAGTACTTC.

The chain employs TRBV18 and TRBJ2-7; D is possibly TRBD2 (5 bases). Trimming took off 2 bases at V and 2 bases at J, with 13 bases between the two ends. The CDR3 extends over 15 amino acids. CDR1 is KGHSH and CDR2 is LQKENI in the germline V gene. CDR3 residues: CASSPGASRTYEQYF. As DNA, the CDR3 is TGTGCCAGCTCACCAGGTGCTAGCCGGACCTACGAGCAGTACTTC.

The chain recombines TRBV18 with TRBJ2-5, with a possible D match to TRBD2 (6 bases). This CDR3 comprises 16 residues. The germline V and J ends were trimmed by 0 bases and 4 bases, with 15 bases remaining between them. Germline V gene lookup returns CDR1 KGHSH and CDR2 LQKENI. The CDR3 DNA reads TGTGCCAGCTCACCACCGGCTCCCGGGGGTCGAGAGACCCAGTACTTC. Its protein product is CASSPPAPGGRETQYF.

The chain recombines TRBV2 with TRBJ1-2, with D tentatively TRBD1 (5 bases). V lost 4 bases and J 5 bases, leaving 14 bases between the germline ends. The germline V gene encodes CDR1 SNHLY and CDR2 FYNNEI. This CDR3 region has 14 residues. The CDR3 reads CASSGRRDLYGYTF. The CDR3 nucleotides are TGTGCCAGCAGTGGAAGACGGGACCTTTATGGCTACACCTTC.

The gene calls are TRBV5-6 and TRBJ2-7; the D call may be TRBD1 or TRBD2 (6 bases each). The CDR3 consists of 16 residues. CDR1 is SGHDT and CDR2 is YYEEEE in the germline V gene. The ends were cut back, 4 bases at V and 4 bases at J, with 21 bases in the middle. The CDR3 DNA reads TGTGCCAGCAGCACCTTGGGTGGGGGCGCGGGGTACGAGCAGTACTTC. Translated, it gives CASSTLGGGAGYEQYF.

This clonotype showed up many times. The chain links TRBV11-1 to TRBJ2-1, with 9 bases matching TRBD2. CDR1 is SGHAT, CDR2 FQDESV, per germline (reference sequence). The CDR3 is 13 residues long. The V gene end was trimmed by 4 bases and the J gene end by 7 bases; junction bases not matched to a gene: 2. CDR3 region: CASSSGLANEQFF. The CDR3 DNA follows: TGTGCCAGCAGCTCGGGACTAGCAAATGAGCAGTTCTTC.

This clonotype appeared many times. The V gene is TRBV28, the J gene TRBJ1-5; 7 bases map to TRBD1. CDR1 and CDR2 (germline): MDHEN, SYDVKM. The CDR3 totals 14 residues. V was clipped by 3 bases and J by 7 bases; unmatched bases: 6. CDR3 protein: CASSLTGRRQPQHF. DNA of the CDR3: TGTGCCAGCAGTTTGACAGGGAGACGCCAGCCCCAGCATTTT.

A few counts support this clonotype. The chain combines TRBV27 with TRBJ2-7; 9 positions match TRBD1. Looked up from germline, CDR1 is MNHEY and CDR2 is SMNVEV (reference sequence). Trimming at V came to 4 bases and at J to 6 bases, leaving 4 bases not matched to a gene. CDR3 length equals 13 residues. The CDR3: CASSSQGAGEQYF. The CDR3 DNA follows: TGTGCCAGCAGTTCACAGGGGGCAGGCGAGCAGTACTTC.

This clonotype was seen at least ten times. The V call is TRBV28, the J call TRBJ2-1, with TRBD1 identical over 11 bases. The CDR3 sequence is 15 residues long. V was clipped by 5 bases and J by 10 bases; unmatched bases: 10. Looked up from germline, CDR1 is MDHEN and CDR2 is SYDVKM. CDR3 region: CASSPPGQGGLEQFF. Here the CDR3 DNA reads TGTGCCAGCAGTCCACCGGGACAGGGGGGTTTAGAGCAGTTCTTC.

This clonotype was seen a few times. The chain carries TRBV11-2 and TRBJ2-1; possibly TRBD1 for D (6 bases). Germline lookup yields CDR1 SGHAT and CDR2 FQNNGV. This CDR3 contains 13 residues. Trimming shortened V by 6 bases and J by 13 bases, and 19 bases separated the two germline ends. CDR3 DNA sequence: TGTGCCAGCAGTCGGACAGTAGAAAGCAGCCAGTTCTTC. Translation gives CASSRTVESSQFF.

This clonotype has a count of ten or more. V usage is TRBV28 and J usage is TRBJ2-7, with 7 bases matching TRBD1. Germline assignment: CDR1 MDHEN and CDR2 SYDVKM. V shed 4 bases and J 1 base; nucleotides not matched to a gene: 4. The CDR3 loop spans 14 amino acids. Here the CDR3 DNA reads TGTGCCAGCAGTTCGTTGGGACAGTCCTACGAGCAGTACTTC. Its translation is CASSSLGQSYEQYF.

The chain recombines TRBV2 with TRBJ1-5; the D is unclear. Trimming took off 6 bases at V and 7 bases at J, with 16 bases between the two ends. The CDR3 sequence is 14 residues long. The germline V gene encodes CDR1 SNHLY and CDR2 FYNNEI. Written as DNA, the CDR3 is TGTGCCAGCAGACCGGACCACCCCCTCCAGCCCCAGCATTTT. Its translation is CASRPDHPLQPQHF.

This chain uses TRBV6-7 with TRBJ2-2, with 7 nucleotides matching TRBD1. TRBV6-7 is marked as an open reading frame, function uncertain. Losses at the gene ends were 2 bases for V and 0 bases for J; bases not matched to a gene: 3. The CDR3 runs to 16 residues. CDR3 in DNA: TGTGCCAGCAGTTACCCGACAGGGACGAACACCGGGGAGCTGTTTTTT. Its translation: CASSYPTGTNTGELFF.